The entry below describes one TCR beta chain. The data belong to a study of shared T cell receptors in the human thymus. Using immunoSEQ multiplex PCR, the repertoire was profiled, and TCRdb retains in-frame clones only, with some absent. The table shows 600,000 to 900,000 clones, with over 75% occurring only once. V was pared by 6 bases and J by 8 bases, with 14 bases of the junction left unmatched. Germline V lookup: CDR1 MNHNY, CDR2 SVGAGI (reference sequence). The CDR3 is 16 amino acids. The same specimen was also included in a second study, on human thymus T cells. From that study: The donors were infants in Finland with congenital heart defects, otherwise immunologically healthy. During corrective heart surgery, resections were taken, and the thymus tissue came from them. Seemingly biased V and J gene usage marked thymic and blood repertoires. Thymic repertoires from unrelated individuals overlapped highly, related research reported.

This sequence originates from a girl under three years old with a congenital heart defect. The rearrangement uses TRBV6-6 and TRBJ2-1; 9 bases fit TRBD1. What was sequenced was thymocytes. CDR3 loop: CASRTLGQGRADEQFF. CDR3 DNA sequence: TGTGCCAGCAGAACCCTGGGACAGGGAAGGGCCGATGAGCAGTTCTTC.